The entry below describes one T cell receptor beta chain. This clonotype showed up just a few times. Its antigen is unknown. Within one base of it there is no much larger clone, and no base qualities were kept. The library was obtained by PCR. Reads for this sample came from an Illumina HiSeq 2500. To normalize quantification of the TCRbeta repertoire, the TCR libraries were built with molecular barcoding that relied on unique molecular identifiers. The public sequencing data were trimmed at Q25 with fastp and processed into clonotypes with MiXCR by TCRdb, which kept only in-frame beta chains. One record per CDR3 amino acid sequence lists the most common genes and DNA. Present in this sample are a few hundred thousand distinct CDR3 sequences, over 9.5% of which were seen just once. The ten biggest clones cover approximately 5% of the sample. Its CDR3 holds 13 amino acids, cysteine through phenylalanine. Only the CDR3 part of the read is kept: 39 bases, read in frame from the first base. Looking up the germline V gene yields CDR1 ENHRY and CDR2 SYGVKD. The junction shows trimming of 4 bases on V and 4 bases on J, and the gene matches do not reach 0 bases of it.

These data originate in a study of T-cell reconstitution after alpha-beta-depleted transplantation in children (dated by TCRdb to the mid-2010s). Study-wide context: Using TCR repertoire profiling, the study quantitatively followed how T-cell immune reconstitution unfolded in children after TCRalphabeta/CD19-depleted allogeneic hematopoietic cell transplantation.

The sequence derives from a human donor who donated a stem cell graft to a child with SCID. This chain is built from TRBV10-3 and TRBJ1-4, and TRBD1 matches 7 of the central bases. Specimen: PBMCs from the stem cell graft donor, collected from the stem cell graft. The DNA is as follows: TGTGCCATCAGTGGGGACAGTAATGAAAAACTGTTTTTT. Its protein product is CAISGDSNEKLFF.